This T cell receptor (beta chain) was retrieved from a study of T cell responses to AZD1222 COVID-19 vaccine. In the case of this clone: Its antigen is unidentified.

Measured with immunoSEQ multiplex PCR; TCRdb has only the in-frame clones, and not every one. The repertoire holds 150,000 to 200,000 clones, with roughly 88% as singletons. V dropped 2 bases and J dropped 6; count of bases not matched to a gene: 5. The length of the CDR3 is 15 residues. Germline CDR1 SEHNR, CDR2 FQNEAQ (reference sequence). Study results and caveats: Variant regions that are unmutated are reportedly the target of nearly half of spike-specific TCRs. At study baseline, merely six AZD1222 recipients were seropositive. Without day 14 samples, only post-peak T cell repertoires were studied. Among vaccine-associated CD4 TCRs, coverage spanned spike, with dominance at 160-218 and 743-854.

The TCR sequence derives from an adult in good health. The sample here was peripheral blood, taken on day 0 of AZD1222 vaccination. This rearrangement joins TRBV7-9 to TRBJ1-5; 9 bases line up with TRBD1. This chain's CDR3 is CASSLTGGEGQPQHF. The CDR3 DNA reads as TGTGCCAGCAGCTTAACAGGGGGCGAGGGTCAGCCCCAGCATTTT.